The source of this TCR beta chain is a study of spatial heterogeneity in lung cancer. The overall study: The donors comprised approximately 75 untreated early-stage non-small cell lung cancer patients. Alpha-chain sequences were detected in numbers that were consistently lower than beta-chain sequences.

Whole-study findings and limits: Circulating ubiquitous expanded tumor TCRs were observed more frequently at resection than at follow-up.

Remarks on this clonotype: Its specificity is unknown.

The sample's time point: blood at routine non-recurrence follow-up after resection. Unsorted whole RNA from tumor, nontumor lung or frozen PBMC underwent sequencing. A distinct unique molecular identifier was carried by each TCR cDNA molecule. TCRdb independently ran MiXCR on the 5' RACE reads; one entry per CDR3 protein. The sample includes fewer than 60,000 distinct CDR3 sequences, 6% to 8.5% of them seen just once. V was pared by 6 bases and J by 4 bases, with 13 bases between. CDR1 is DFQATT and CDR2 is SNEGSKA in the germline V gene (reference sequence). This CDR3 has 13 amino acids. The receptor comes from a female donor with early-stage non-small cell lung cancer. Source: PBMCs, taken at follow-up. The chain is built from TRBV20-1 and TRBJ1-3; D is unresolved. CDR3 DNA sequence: TGCAGTGCCGTCGGCCAGATGGGAAACACCATATATTTT. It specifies CSAVGQMGNTIYF.